The rows below give T cell receptor beta chains drawn from one sample of a study of early T cells in non-severe SARS-CoV-2 infection. TCRdb re-derived calls from the 5' RACE reads in MiXCR, one entry per CDR3 protein. The sample has some 53,000 distinct CDR3 sequences; 8% to 8.5% are singletons. Sequencing was done on a sample of whole blood. The origin of the receptors is an adult who was a healthcare worker with PCR-confirmed SARS-CoV-2 infection or an uninfected control (not recorded which). Both conserved end residues are part of each CDR3. D genes are given only for firm matches. Rows give clone size only sometimes, using once, few, many, or a class for an expanded clone.

-	many	TRBV7-2	TRBJ1-3	CASSLAWNTIYF	TGTGCCAGCAGCTTAGCTTGGAACACCATATATTTT
-	many	TRBV29-1	TRBJ2-2	CSVANGMGELFF	TGCAGCGTCGCCAACGGGATGGGGGAGCTGTTTTTT
TRBD1	many	TRBV4-3	TRBJ1-1	CASSSDRGWVTEAFF	TGCGCCAGCAGCTCCGACAGGGGCTGGGTCACTGAAGCTTTCTTT
TRBD2	-	TRBV6-4	TRBJ2-2	CASSEWTSGNTGELFF	TGTGCCAGCAGTGAGTGGACTAGCGGCAACACCGGGGAGCTGTTTTTT
TRBD2	-	TRBV24-1	TRBJ2-5	CATSEGAGGRETQYF	TGTGCCACCAGTGAAGGAGCGGGGGGCAGGGAGACCCAGTACTTC
-	many	TRBV12-3/TRBV12-4	TRBJ2-7	CASSFEVDEQYF	TGTGCCAGCAGTTTCGAGGTGGACGAGCAGTACTTC
-	few	TRBV6-5	TRBJ2-2	CASSYSTSYTGELFF	TGTGCCAGCAGTTACTCGACGAGCTACACCGGGGAGCTGTTTTTT
TRBD1	-	TRBV3-1	TRBJ1-4	CASRSTGGEKLFF	TGTGCCAGCAGATCGACAGGGGGGGAAAAACTGTTTTTT
TRBD1	few	TRBV12-3/TRBV12-4	TRBJ1-5	CASSPRTGGQPQHF	TGTGCCAGCAGTCCCAGGACAGGGGGCCAGCCCCAGCATTTT
TRBD2	few	TRBV5-1	TRBJ2-1	CASSRVVSSGNRRRNEQFF	TGCGCCAGCAGCAGGGTCGTCTCTAGCGGGAACCGTAGGAGGAATGAGCAGTTCTTC
-	few	TRBV23-1	TRBJ2-3	CASSHSTGSTSTDTQYF	TGCGCCAGCAGTCATTCCACAGGGAGTACTAGCACAGATACGCAGTATTTT
TRBD1	many	TRBV20-1	TRBJ1-5	CSARQGVGYQPQHF	TGCAGTGCAAGACAGGGAGTGGGATATCAGCCCCAGCATTTT
TRBD2	-	TRBV14	TRBJ2-1	CASSRSGIISYNEQFF	TGTGCCAGCAGCCGTAGCGGGATAATATCCTACAATGAGCAGTTCTTC
TRBD1	many	TRBV11-3	TRBJ2-7	CASSPGQGATYEQYF	TGTGCCAGCAGCCCAGGACAGGGGGCCACCTACGAGCAGTACTTC
TRBD2	many	TRBV18	TRBJ2-2	CASSPVAGANTGELFF	TGTGCCAGCTCACCCGTAGCGGGGGCGAACACCGGGGAGCTGTTTTTT
-	many	TRBV5-1	TRBJ1-4	CASSPGQTEKLFF	TGCGCCAGCAGCCCCGGACAGACTGAAAAACTGTTTTTT